This T cell receptor (beta chain) emerged from a study of OX40 agonist ivuxolimab in advanced cancers. Overall study results and limits: At doses 0.1 to 3.0 mg/kg, CD4+ and CD8+ clones expanded.

Anyone with autoimmune disease history or systemic immunosuppression was excluded. This table comes from immunoSEQ multiplex PCR, and its TCRdb copy is limited to in-frame clones, with some not included. The sample holds roughly 29,000 clones; more than 70% are singletons and the top ten take roughly 19%. Germline V CDR1 and CDR2: PRHDT, FYEKMQ (reference sequence). The CDR3 runs to 14 residues. Concerning this clone: Its antigen is unknown. An end of the junction does not agree with germline; a read error may underlie this. In the same sample, other DNA sequences code for this CDR3.

This receptor was taken from an adult with an advanced solid tumor such as melanoma, head and neck, liver or kidney cancer. J is TRBJ1-2 and V is TRBV13; 8 bases are a match to TRBD1. The material was CD4+ or CD8+ T cells sorted from blood, obtained in a trial of the OX40 agonist ivuxolimab. CDR3 sequence: CASSLWTGNYGYTF. The CDR3 DNA reads as TGCGCCAGCAGCCTCTGGACAGGGAACTATGGCTACACCTTC.